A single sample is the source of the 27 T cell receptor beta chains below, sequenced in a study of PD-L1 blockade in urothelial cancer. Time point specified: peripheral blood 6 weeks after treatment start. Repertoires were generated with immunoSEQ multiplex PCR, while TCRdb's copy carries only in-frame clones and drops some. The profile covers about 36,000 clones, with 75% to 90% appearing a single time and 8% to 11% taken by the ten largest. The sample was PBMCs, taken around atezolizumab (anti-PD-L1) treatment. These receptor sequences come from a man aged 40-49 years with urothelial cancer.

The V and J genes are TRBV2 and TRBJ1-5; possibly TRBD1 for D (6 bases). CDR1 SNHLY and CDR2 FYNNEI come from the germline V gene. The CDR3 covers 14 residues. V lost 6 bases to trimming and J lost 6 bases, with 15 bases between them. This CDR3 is CASSEPGVGQPQHF. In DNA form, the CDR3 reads TGTGCCAGCAGCGAACCAGGGGTCGGTCAGCCCCAGCATTTT.

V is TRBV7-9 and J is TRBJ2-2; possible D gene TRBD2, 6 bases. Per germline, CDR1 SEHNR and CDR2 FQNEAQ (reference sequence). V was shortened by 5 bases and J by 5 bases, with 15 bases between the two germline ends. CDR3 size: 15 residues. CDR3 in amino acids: CASSISGGGTGELFF. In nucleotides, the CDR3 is TGTGCCAGCAGCATTAGCGGAGGAGGGACCGGGGAGCTGTTTTTT.

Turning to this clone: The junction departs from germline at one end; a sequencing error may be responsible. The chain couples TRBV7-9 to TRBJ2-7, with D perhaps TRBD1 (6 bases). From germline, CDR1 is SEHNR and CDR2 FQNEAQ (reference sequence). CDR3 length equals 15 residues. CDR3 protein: CASSLGVDRPYEQYF. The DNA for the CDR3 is TGTGCCAGCAGTTTAGGGGTCGACAGGCCCTACGAGCAGTACTTC.

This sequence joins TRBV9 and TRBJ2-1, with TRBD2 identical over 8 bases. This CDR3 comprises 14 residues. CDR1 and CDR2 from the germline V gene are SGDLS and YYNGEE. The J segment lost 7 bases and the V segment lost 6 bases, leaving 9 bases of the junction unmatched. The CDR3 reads CASIPGLEGNEQFF. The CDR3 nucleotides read TGTGCCAGCATCCCGGGACTAGAGGGAAATGAGCAGTTCTTC.

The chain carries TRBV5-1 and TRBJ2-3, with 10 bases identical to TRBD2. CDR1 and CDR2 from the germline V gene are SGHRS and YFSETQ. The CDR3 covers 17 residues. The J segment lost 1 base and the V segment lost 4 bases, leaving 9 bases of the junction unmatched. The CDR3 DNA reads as TGCGCCAGCAGCCCAAAGCTAGCGGGGGATGGCACAGATACGCAGTATTTT. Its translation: CASSPKLAGDGTDTQYF. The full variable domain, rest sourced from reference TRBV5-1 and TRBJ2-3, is KAGVTQTPRYLIKTRGQQVTLSCSPISGHRSVSWYQQTPGQGLQFLFEYFSETQRNKGNFPGRFSGRQFSNSRSEMNVSTLELGDSALYLCASSPKLAGDGTDTQYFGPGTRLTVL.

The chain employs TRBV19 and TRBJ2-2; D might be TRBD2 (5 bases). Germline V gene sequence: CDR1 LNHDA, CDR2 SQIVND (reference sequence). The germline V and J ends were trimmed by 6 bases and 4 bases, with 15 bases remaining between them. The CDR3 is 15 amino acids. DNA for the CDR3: TGTGCCAGTAGGGCGCGCAGCGGAGCCACCGGGGAGCTGTTTTTT. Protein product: CASRARSGATGELFF.

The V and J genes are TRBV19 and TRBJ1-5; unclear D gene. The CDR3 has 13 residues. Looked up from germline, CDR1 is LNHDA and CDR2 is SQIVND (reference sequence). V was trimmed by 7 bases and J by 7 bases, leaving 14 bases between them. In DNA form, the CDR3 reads TGTGCCAGTATACCTTACAGCGGGCAGCCCCAGCATTTT. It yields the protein CASIPYSGQPQHF.

CDR3 sequence (DNA): TGTGCCAGCAGTGAAGCTCCCTCAACTAATGAAAAACTGTTTTTT. Residues: CASSEAPSTNEKLFF. V is TRBV2 and J is TRBJ1-4; no reliable D call. This CDR3 region has 15 residues. V shed 0 bases and J shed 0 bases, with 5 bases lying between them. Germline CDR1 and CDR2: SNHLY and FYNNEI.

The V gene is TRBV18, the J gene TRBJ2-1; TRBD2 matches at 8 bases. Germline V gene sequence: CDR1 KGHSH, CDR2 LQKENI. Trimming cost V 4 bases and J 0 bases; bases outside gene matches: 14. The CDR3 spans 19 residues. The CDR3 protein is CASSLFGRGAIYSYNEQFF. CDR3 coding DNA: TGTGCCAGCTCACTATTCGGGCGGGGGGCGATTTACTCCTACAATGAGCAGTTCTTC.

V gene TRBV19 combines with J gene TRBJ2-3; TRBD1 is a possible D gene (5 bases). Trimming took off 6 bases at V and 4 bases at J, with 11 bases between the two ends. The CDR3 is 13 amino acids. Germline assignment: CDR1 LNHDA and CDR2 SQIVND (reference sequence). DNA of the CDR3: TGTGCCAGTAGGCACCAGGGCCCAGATACGCAGTATTTT. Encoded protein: CASRHQGPDTQYF.

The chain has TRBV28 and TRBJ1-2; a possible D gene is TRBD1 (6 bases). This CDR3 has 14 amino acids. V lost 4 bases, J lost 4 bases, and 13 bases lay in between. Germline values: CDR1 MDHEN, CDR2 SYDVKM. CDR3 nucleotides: TGTGCCAGCAGTTCCGGGGGGCGCGGCTATGGCTACACCTTC. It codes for CASSSGGRGYGYTF.

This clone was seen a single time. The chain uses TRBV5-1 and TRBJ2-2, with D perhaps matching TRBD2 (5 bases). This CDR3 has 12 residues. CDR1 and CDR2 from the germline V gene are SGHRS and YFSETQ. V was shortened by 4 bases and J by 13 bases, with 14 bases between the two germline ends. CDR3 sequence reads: CASSRESRGLFF. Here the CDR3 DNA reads TGCGCCAGCAGCCGGGAATCTCGGGGGCTGTTTTTT.

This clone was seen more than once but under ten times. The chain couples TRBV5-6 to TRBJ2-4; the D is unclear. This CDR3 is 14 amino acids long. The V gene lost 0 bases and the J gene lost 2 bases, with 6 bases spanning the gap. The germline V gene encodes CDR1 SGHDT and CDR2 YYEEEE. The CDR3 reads CASSLASTKNIQYF. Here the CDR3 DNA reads TGTGCCAGCAGCTTGGCCAGTACCAAAAACATTCAGTACTTC.

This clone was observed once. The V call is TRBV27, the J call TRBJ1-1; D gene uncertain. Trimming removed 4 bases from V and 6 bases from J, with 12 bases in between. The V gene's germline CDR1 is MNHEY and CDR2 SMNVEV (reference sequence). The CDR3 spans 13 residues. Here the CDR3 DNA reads TGTGCCAGCAGTTATGTGGCCGGGGCTGAAGCTTTCTTT. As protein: CASSYVAGAEAFF.

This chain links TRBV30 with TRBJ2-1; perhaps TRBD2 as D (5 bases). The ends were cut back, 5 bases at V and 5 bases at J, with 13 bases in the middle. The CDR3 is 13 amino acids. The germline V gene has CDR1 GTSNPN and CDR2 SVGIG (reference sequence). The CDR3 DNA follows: TGTGCCTGGGCTGAGGGCCCCGACAATGAGCAGTTCTTC. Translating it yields CAWAEGPDNEQFF.

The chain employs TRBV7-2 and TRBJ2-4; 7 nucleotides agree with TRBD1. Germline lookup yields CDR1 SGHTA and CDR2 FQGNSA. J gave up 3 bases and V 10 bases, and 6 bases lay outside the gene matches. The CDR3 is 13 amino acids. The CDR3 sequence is CATSRDSKNIQYF. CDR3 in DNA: TGTGCCACTTCTCGGGACAGCAAAAACATTCAGTACTTC.

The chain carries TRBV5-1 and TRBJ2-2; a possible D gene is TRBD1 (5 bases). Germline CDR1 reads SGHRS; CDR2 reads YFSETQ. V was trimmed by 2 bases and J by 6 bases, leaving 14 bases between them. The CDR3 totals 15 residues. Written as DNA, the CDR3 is TGCGCCAGCAGCTTTAACCAGGGTAACCCCGGGGAGCTGTTTTTT. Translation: CASSFNQGNPGELFF.

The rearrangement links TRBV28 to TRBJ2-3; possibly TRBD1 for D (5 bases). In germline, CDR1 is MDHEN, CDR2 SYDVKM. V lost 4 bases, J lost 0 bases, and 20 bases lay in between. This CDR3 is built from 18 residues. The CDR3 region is CASSSSLTATASTDTQYF. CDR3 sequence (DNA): TGTGCCAGCAGTTCCTCATTAACAGCGACAGCTAGCACAGATACGCAGTATTTT.

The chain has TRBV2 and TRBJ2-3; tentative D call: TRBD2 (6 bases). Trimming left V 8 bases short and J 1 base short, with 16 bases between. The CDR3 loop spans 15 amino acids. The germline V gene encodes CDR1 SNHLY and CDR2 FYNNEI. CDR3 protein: CASRLGGVGTDTQYF. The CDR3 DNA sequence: TGTGCCAGCCGGTTGGGGGGAGTAGGCACAGATACGCAGTATTTT.

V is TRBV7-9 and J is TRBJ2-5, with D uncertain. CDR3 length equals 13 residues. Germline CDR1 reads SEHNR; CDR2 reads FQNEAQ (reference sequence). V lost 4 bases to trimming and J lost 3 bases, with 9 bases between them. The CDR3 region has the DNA TGTGCCAGCAGCTCGGTACTCGAAGAGACCCAGTACTTC. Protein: CASSSVLEETQYF.

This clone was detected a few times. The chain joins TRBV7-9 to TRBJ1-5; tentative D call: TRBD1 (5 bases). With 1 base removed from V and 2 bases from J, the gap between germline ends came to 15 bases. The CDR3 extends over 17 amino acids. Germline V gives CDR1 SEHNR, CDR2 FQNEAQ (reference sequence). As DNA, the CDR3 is TGTGCCAGCAGCTTAGGTTTCCAGGGCGCTGGCAATCAGCCCCAGCATTTT. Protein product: CASSLGFQGAGNQPQHF.

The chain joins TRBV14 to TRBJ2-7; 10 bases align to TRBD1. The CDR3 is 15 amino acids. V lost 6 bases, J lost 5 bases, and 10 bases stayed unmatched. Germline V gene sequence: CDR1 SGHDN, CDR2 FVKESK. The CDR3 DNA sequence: TGTGCCAGCAGTCTGCCTCGGACAGGGGGAAACGAGCAGTACTTC. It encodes CASSLPRTGGNEQYF. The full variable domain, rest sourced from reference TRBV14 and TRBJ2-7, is EAGVTQFPSHSVIEKGQTVTLRCDPISGHDNLYWYRRVMGKEIKFLLHFVKESKQDESGMPNNRFLAERTGGTYSTLKVQPAELEDSGVYFCASSLPRTGGNEQYFGPGTRLTVT.

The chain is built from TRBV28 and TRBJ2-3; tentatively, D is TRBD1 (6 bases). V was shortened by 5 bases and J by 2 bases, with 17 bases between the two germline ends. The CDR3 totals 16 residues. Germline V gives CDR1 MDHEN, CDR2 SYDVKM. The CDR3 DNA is TGTGCCAGCAGTGAGGGGGACGGATTTAACACAGATACGCAGTATTTT. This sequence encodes CASSEGDGFNTDTQYF. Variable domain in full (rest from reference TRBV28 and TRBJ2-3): DVKVTQSSRYLVKRTGEKVFLECVQDMDHENMFWYRQDPGLGLRLIYFSYDVKMKEKGDIPEGYSVSREKKERFSLILESASTNQTSMYLCASSEGDGFNTDTQYFGPGTRLTVL.

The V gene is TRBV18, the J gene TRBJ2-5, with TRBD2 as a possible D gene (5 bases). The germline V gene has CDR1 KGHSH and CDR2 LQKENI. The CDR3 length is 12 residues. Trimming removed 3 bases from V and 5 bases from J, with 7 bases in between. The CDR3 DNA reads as TGTGCCAGCTCACCGCGCGGGGAGACCCAGTACTTC. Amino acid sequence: CASSPRGETQYF.

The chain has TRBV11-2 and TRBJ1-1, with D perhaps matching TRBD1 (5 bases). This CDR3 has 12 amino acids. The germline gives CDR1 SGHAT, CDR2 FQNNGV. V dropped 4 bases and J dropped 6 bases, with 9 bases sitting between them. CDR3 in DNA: TGTGCCAGCAGCTACAACAGGCCTGAAGCTTTCTTT. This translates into CASSYNRPEAFF.

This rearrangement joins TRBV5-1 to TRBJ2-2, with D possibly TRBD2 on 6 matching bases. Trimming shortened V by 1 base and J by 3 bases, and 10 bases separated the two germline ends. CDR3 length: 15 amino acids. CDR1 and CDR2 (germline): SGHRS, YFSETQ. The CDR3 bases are TGCGCCAGCAGCTTGTCGGCGGGACACACCGGGGAGCTGTTTTTT. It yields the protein CASSLSAGHTGELFF.

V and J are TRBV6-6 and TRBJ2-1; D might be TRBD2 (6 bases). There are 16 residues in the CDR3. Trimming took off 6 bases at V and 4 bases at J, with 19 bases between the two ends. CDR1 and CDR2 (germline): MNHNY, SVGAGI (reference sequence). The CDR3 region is CASRSPQGGRYNEQFF. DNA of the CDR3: TGTGCCAGCAGGAGTCCTCAGGGAGGTCGTTACAATGAGCAGTTCTTC.